The rows below give T cell receptor beta chains drawn from one sample of a study of blood T cell repertoires in COVID-19. Sequenced by immunoSEQ multiplex PCR; TCRdb stores in-frame clones only, minus some. The sample carries about 220,000 clones, approximately 83% recorded once. Sequencing was carried out using peripheral blood. The receptors come from a woman in her fifties or sixties with acute or convalescent COVID-19. Each CDR3 is given with its conserved first and last residue. Each record gives: D gene, J gene, clone size, V gene, CDR3 DNA, CDR3 protein. A D gene is named only where the DNA matches it firmly. Clone size appears in some rows only: once, few, many, or a class for an expanded clone.

d_gene: TRBD1; j_gene: TRBJ1-3; abundance: -; v_gene: TRBV5-8; CDR3nt: TGTGCCAGCAGCTTGGGACAGGGGGCTTTATCATCTGGAAACACCATATATTTT; CDR3aa: CASSLGQGALSSGNTIYF
d_gene: -; j_gene: TRBJ1-4; abundance: -; v_gene: TRBV29-1; CDR3nt: TGCAGCGTTGATTCGGGTGGCAGAAAACTGTTTTTT; CDR3aa: CSVDSGGRKLFF
d_gene: -; j_gene: TRBJ2-3; abundance: -; v_gene: TRBV4-1; CDR3nt: TGCGCCAGCAGCCAGGGTGGGCCCAACCTCGCCCGCACAGATACGCAGTATTTT; CDR3aa: CASSQGGPNLARTDTQYF
d_gene: -; j_gene: TRBJ1-3; abundance: -; v_gene: TRBV5-1; CDR3nt: TGCGCCAGCAGTGCACAGGGAAACACCATATATTTT; CDR3aa: CASSAQGNTIYF
d_gene: TRBD1; j_gene: TRBJ1-4; abundance: -; v_gene: TRBV6-1; CDR3nt: TGTGCCAGCAGTGAAACTAGGCAGGGGGGTGAAAAACTGTTTTTT; CDR3aa: CASSETRQGGEKLFF
d_gene: -; j_gene: TRBJ1-6; abundance: -; v_gene: TRBV28; CDR3nt: TGTGCCAGCAGTTTGGTTGACATGTCGCATAATTCACCCCTCCACTTT; CDR3aa: CASSLVDMSHNSPLHF
d_gene: -; j_gene: TRBJ1-2; abundance: -; v_gene: TRBV2; CDR3nt: TGTGCCAGCAGTGATCAGGTCTATGGCTACACCTTC; CDR3aa: CASSDQVYGYTF
d_gene: TRBD1; j_gene: TRBJ1-5; abundance: -; v_gene: TRBV19; CDR3nt: TGTGCCAGTAGTTCCGGACAGGGGGCAGGTCAGCCCCAGCATTTT; CDR3aa: CASSSGQGAGQPQHF
d_gene: TRBD1; j_gene: TRBJ1-6; abundance: -; v_gene: TRBV28; CDR3nt: TGTGCCAGCAGTTTCACCCGGACAGGGTCTTCACCCCTCCACTTT; CDR3aa: CASSFTRTGSSPLHF
d_gene: -; j_gene: TRBJ1-5; abundance: once; v_gene: TRBV19; CDR3nt: TGTGCCAGTATCGGGAGGGACAATCAGCCCCAGCATTTT; CDR3aa: CASIGRDNQPQHF
d_gene: TRBD1; j_gene: TRBJ2-2; abundance: -; v_gene: TRBV7-2; CDR3nt: TGTGCCAGCAGCGACAGGGGGGTTCAAACCGGGGAGCTGTTTTTT; CDR3aa: CASSDRGVQTGELFF
d_gene: -; j_gene: TRBJ1-5; abundance: -; v_gene: TRBV3-1/TRBV3-2; CDR3nt: TGTGCCAGCAGCCGAACTCAAGCTCAGCCCCAGCATTTT; CDR3aa: CASSRTQAQPQHF
d_gene: -; j_gene: TRBJ1-6; abundance: once; v_gene: TRBV7-9; CDR3nt: TGTGCCAGCAGGGGGCCCTTTCACAATTCACCCCTCCACTTT; CDR3aa: CASRGPFHNSPLHF
d_gene: -; j_gene: TRBJ1-1; abundance: -; v_gene: TRBV12-3/TRBV12-4; CDR3nt: TGTGCCAGCAGAAACCGGGGAGAAGAAGCTTTCTTT; CDR3aa: CASRNRGEEAFF